These 2 T cell receptor beta chains share one sample of origin, sequenced in a study of blood T cell repertoires in COVID-19. Method: immunoSEQ multiplex PCR; TCRdb's copy keeps in-frame clones and lacks some. The data hold approximately 250,000 clones, with 86% observed a single time. The sequenced sample was peripheral blood. The receptors originated from a man aged 30 to 39 with active or convalescent COVID-19.

The chain joins TRBV7-2 to TRBJ2-7, with TRBD2 matching 7 bases. Germline V lookup: CDR1 SGHTA, CDR2 FQGNSA. This CDR3 comprises 15 residues. With 2 bases clipped from V and 2 bases from J, the junction kept 6 bases outside the gene matches. The CDR3 DNA sequence: TGTGCCAGCAGCTTACAGGCGACTAGCCCCTACGAGCAGTACTTC. This translates into CASSLQATSPYEQYF.

The V and J genes are TRBV4-3 and TRBJ2-1; D may be TRBD2 (5 bases). V was shortened by 3 bases and J by 3 bases, with 15 bases between the two germline ends. Per germline, CDR1 LGHNA and CDR2 YSLEER. This CDR3 contains 16 residues. CDR3 nucleotides: TGCGCCAGCAGCCATTCGGCGGGCTCCGGCTACAATGAGCAGTTCTTC. Protein product: CASSHSAGSGYNEQFF.